A selection of T cell receptor beta chains follows, all from one sample in a study of shared T cell receptors in the human thymus. The table came from immunoSEQ multiplex PCR; TCRdb's copy has only in-frame clones and leaves some out. This sample has hundreds of thousands of clones, with about 87% found just once. Another study also made use of these data, one on human thymus T cells.

The specimen was thymocytes. These receptors originate from a boy in the first two years of life with a congenital heart defect. Both conserved end residues are trimmed from each CDR3. Each record gives: J gene, V gene, clone size, CDR3 protein. Clone size is given for some rows only: seen once, a few or many times, or a class if the clone is expanded.

J: TRBJ2-3; V: TRBV7-2; size: -; CDR3: ASRLAGVGTDTQY
J: TRBJ2-1; V: TRBV6-1; size: -; CDR3: ASKSTSGRHNEQF
J: TRBJ2-3; V: TRBV5-6; size: -; CDR3: ASSFRAADTQY
J: TRBJ1-6; V: TRBV4-3; size: -; CDR3: ASSQAIQQGHNSPLH
J: TRBJ1-5; V: TRBV2; size: -; CDR3: ASSRTRWGDDNDQPQH
J: TRBJ1-4; V: TRBV5-1; size: -; CDR3: ASSPPTGTGTNEKLF
J: TRBJ2-7; V: TRBV6-1; size: -; CDR3: ASSVLTSGNRSYEQY
J: TRBJ1-1; V: TRBV6-5; size: once; CDR3: ASSYLTAGGNTEAF
J: TRBJ2-3; V: TRBV4-2; size: -; CDR3: ASSQDRGMGTDTQY
J: TRBJ2-1; V: TRBV28; size: -; CDR3: ASSSPREREGLNEQF
J: TRBJ1-2; V: TRBV9; size: -; CDR3: ASSVDPGQDSNYGYT
J: TRBJ2-7; V: TRBV5-1; size: -; CDR3: ASSLEPGAAGTGNGEQY
J: TRBJ2-7; V: TRBV28; size: -; CDR3: ASSEGQHYEQY
J: TRBJ2-1; V: TRBV7-6; size: -; CDR3: ASSLGLAGTYNYNEQF
J: TRBJ2-3; V: TRBV11-2; size: -; CDR3: ASSSNTQIRLASTDTQY
J: TRBJ2-2; V: TRBV11-2; size: -; CDR3: ASSLDKGLAGTNTGELF
J: TRBJ1-1; V: TRBV27; size: -; CDR3: ASSPGQRQANTEAF
J: TRBJ2-7; V: TRBV28; size: few; CDR3: ASSLSGDEQY
J: TRBJ1-6; V: TRBV7-2; size: -; CDR3: ASSLEGGTMENSPLH
J: TRBJ2-5; V: TRBV5-4; size: once; CDR3: ASSLPSGASETQY
J: TRBJ2-2; V: TRBV12-2; size: -; CDR3: ASRSQKPDRVGTGELF
J: TRBJ2-7; V: TRBV27; size: -; CDR3: ASSQTGSYEQY
J: TRBJ2-2; V: TRBV11-2; size: -; CDR3: ASSSGLAEPGGAGELF
J: TRBJ2-2; V: TRBV18; size: -; CDR3: ASSDGGPGTGELF
J: TRBJ2-7; V: TRBV10-3; size: -; CDR3: AISQTSDEQY
J: TRBJ2-7; V: TRBV28; size: -; CDR3: ASSLPNRGRGGLYEQY
J: TRBJ2-4; V: TRBV27; size: -; CDR3: ASSAFPGWGRRIENIQY
J: TRBJ2-5; V: TRBV5-6; size: -; CDR3: ASSLAGGLAGQETQY
J: TRBJ2-1; V: TRBV5-3; size: -; CDR3: ARSLRQTYNEQF
J: TRBJ1-5; V: TRBV7-2; size: -; CDR3: ASSLLVTGDSNQPQH
J: TRBJ2-1; V: TRBV28; size: -; CDR3: ASSFHPSGSVLPGGSPYNEQF
J: TRBJ2-2; V: TRBV27; size: -; CDR3: ASGTLAGQNTGELF
J: TRBJ1-4; V: TRBV4-3; size: -; CDR3: ASSQARDSKEKLF
J: TRBJ2-1; V: TRBV4-3; size: -; CDR3: ASSQQWGPLGDEQF
J: TRBJ2-2; V: TRBV10-3; size: -; CDR3: AISERGHTPRGELF
J: TRBJ2-3; V: TRBV28; size: -; CDR3: ASSFNAATDRGSFHTDTQY
J: TRBJ2-1; V: TRBV2; size: -; CDR3: ASSRSGGPANEQF
J: TRBJ2-2; V: TRBV7-3; size: once; CDR3: ASSLAPLAGVSGELF
J: TRBJ2-7; V: TRBV27; size: -; CDR3: ASAGTVSYEQY
J: TRBJ2-1; V: TRBV4-2; size: -; CDR3: ASSARGHNEQF
J: TRBJ1-3; V: TRBV6-1; size: few; CDR3: ASSGRQGPGNTIY
J: TRBJ1-4; V: TRBV2; size: -; CDR3: ASSIITATNEKLF
J: TRBJ1-6; V: TRBV4-3; size: -; CDR3: ASSRSFRDKYNSPLH
J: TRBJ1-4; V: TRBV30; size: -; CDR3: AWGVRGRNEKLF
J: TRBJ2-1; V: TRBV7-2; size: -; CDR3: ASTVAQEVNEQF
J: TRBJ2-3; V: TRBV11-2; size: -; CDR3: ASSFADRGLTDTQY
J: TRBJ1-2; V: TRBV11-2; size: few; CDR3: ASSFYGTGARSGYT
J: TRBJ2-2; V: TRBV11-3; size: -; CDR3: ASSLDPPGELF
J: TRBJ1-5; V: TRBV5-4; size: -; CDR3: ASSLGAAGNQPQH
J: TRBJ1-4; V: TRBV7-8; size: once; CDR3: ASSLRGEDEKLF
J: TRBJ2-7; V: TRBV7-8; size: -; CDR3: ASSLSGGYSYEQY